These 19 T cell receptor beta chains originate from one sample sequenced in a study of T cell responses to AZD1222 COVID-19 vaccine. TCRdb keeps only in-frame clones here, not all; method: immunoSEQ multiplex PCR. Among some 150,000 clones listed, around 91% were seen once. Specimen: peripheral blood, collected on day 0 of AZD1222 vaccination. Source of these receptors: an adult in good health.

This clone was counted only a few times. CDR3 loop: CASSSQSASPLHF. The CDR3 bases are TGTGCCAGCAGCTCCCAATCAGCATCACCCCTCCACTTT. The chain uses TRBV7-2 and TRBJ1-6; the D is unclear. The CDR3 has 13 residues. The germline V gene has CDR1 SGHTA and CDR2 FQGNSA. The V and J ends lost 4 bases and 10 bases respectively, with 11 bases between them. The full variable domain, rest sourced from reference TRBV7-2 and TRBJ1-6, is GAGVSQSPSNKVTEKGKDVELRCDPISGHTALYWYRQSLGQGLEFLIYFQGNSAPDKSGLPSDRFSAERTGGSVSTLTIQRTQQEDSAVYLCASSSQSASPLHFGNGTRLTVT.

The genes are TRBV14 and TRBJ2-7; perhaps D is TRBD1 or TRBD2 (5 bases each). The V gene's germline CDR1 is SGHDN and CDR2 FVKESK. Trimming shortened V by 1 base and J by 2 bases, and 15 bases separated the two germline ends. The CDR3 contains 16 residues. The CDR3 loop reads CASSQGGARSTYEQYF. The CDR3 region has the DNA TGTGCCAGCAGCCAAGGAGGGGCGAGGTCCACCTACGAGCAGTACTTC. The variable domain in full, with the rest retrieved from reference TRBV14 and TRBJ2-7, is EAGVTQFPSHSVIEKGQTVTLRCDPISGHDNLYWYRRVMGKEIKFLLHFVKESKQDESGMPNNRFLAERTGGTYSTLKVQPAELEDSGVYFCASSQGGARSTYEQYFGPGTRLTVT.

This chain links TRBV18 with TRBJ1-6; perhaps TRBD1 as D (6 bases). Trimming left V 5 bases short and J 10 bases short, with 21 bases between. Germline-derived CDR1 and CDR2 are KGHSH and LQKENI. The CDR3 loop spans 16 amino acids. CDR3: CASSTANRVRGSPLHF. DNA for the CDR3: TGTGCCAGCTCAACAGCGAACAGGGTTCGGGGCTCACCCCTCCACTTT.

The chain is built from TRBV27 and TRBJ1-1, with 7 bases identical to TRBD1. This CDR3 is built from 14 residues. Germline V gives CDR1 MNHEY, CDR2 SMNVEV (reference sequence). V shed 4 bases and J 4 bases; nucleotides not matched to a gene: 6. CDR3 coding DNA: TGTGCCAGCAGTTCAGACAGGGTAAGCACTGAAGCTTTCTTT. Its protein is CASSSDRVSTEAFF.

This clone came up once. V and J are TRBV27 and TRBJ2-5; a possible D gene is TRBD1 (5 bases). The CDR3 covers 18 residues. V lost 6 bases to trimming and J lost 0 bases, with 23 bases between them. Germline V lookup: CDR1 MNHEY, CDR2 SMNVEV (reference sequence). CDR3 DNA sequence: TGTGCCAGCAGCCCCCTCGCCAGGGAACAGAAAGACCAAGAGACCCAGTACTTC. Translation: CASSPLAREQKDQETQYF.

This sequence joins TRBV4-2 and TRBJ2-3, with a tentative D call TRBD2 (7 bases). V was cut by 1 base and J by 2 bases, with 13 bases left in between. Germline assignment: CDR1 LGHNA and CDR2 YNFKEQ. The CDR3 runs 16 residues. CDR3 protein: CASSQGHGGATDTQYF. CDR3 coding DNA: TGTGCCAGCAGCCAAGGGCATGGGGGGGCCACAGATACGCAGTATTTT.

The gene calls are TRBV11-2 and TRBJ2-5, with D unresolved. V was shortened by 4 bases and J by 2 bases, with 11 bases between the two germline ends. The CDR3 runs 14 residues. In germline, CDR1 is SGHAT, CDR2 FQNNGV. This CDR3 is CASSYSGLQETQYF. CDR3 DNA sequence: TGTGCCAGCAGCTACTCTGGGCTTCAAGAGACCCAGTACTTC. Looking up the rest from reference TRBV11-2 and TRBJ2-5 gives the full variable domain: EAGVAQSPRYKIIEKRQSVAFWCNPISGHATLYWYQQILGQGPKLLIQFQNNGVVDDSQLPKDRFSAERLKGVDSTLKIQPAKLEDSAVYLCASSYSGLQETQYFGPGTRLLVL.

The chain combines TRBV5-3 with TRBJ1-1, with D hard to call. TRBV5-3 is identified as an open reading frame with a role that is uncertain. Trimming removed 4 bases from V and 2 bases from J, with 30 bases in between. This CDR3 region has 20 residues. The CDR3 DNA reads as TGTGCCAGAAGCGTCATCTCTTACGTACGCCCAGCCGAACTAAACACTGAAGCTTTCTTT. Protein product: CARSVISYVRPAELNTEAFF.

The V and J genes are TRBV9 and TRBJ2-1, with TRBD1 matching over 10 bases. Germline CDR1 SGDLS, CDR2 YYNGEE. J was trimmed by 13 bases and V by 4 bases; bases with no gene match: 11. This CDR3 spans 14 amino acids. The CDR3 loop reads CASSRDPGQGFQFF. CDR3 coding DNA: TGTGCCAGCAGCCGAGATCCGGGACAGGGGTTCCAGTTCTTC.

J is TRBJ1-2 and V is TRBV28, with 9 positions matching TRBD1. The germline gives CDR1 MDHEN, CDR2 SYDVKM. This CDR3 spans 17 amino acids. Losses at the gene ends were 7 bases for V and 4 bases for J; bases not matched to a gene: 16. CDR3 amino acids: CASKIYDRGIPTYGYTF. CDR3 bases: TGTGCCAGCAAAATTTACGACAGGGGGATCCCCACCTATGGCTACACCTTC.

This rearrangement joins TRBV5-1 to TRBJ2-7; D is uncertain. Germline values: CDR1 SGHRS, CDR2 YFSETQ. Trimming removed 0 bases from V and 3 bases from J, with 10 bases in between. The CDR3 sequence is 14 residues long. CDR3: CASSLGGANYEQYF. The CDR3 DNA reads TGCGCCAGCAGCTTGGGAGGAGCCAACTACGAGCAGTACTTC.

J is TRBJ2-1 and V is TRBV28, with 8 positions matching TRBD2. Losses at the gene ends were 7 bases for V and 7 bases for J; bases not matched to a gene: 9. The germline CDR1 and CDR2 sequences are MDHEN and SYDVKM. This CDR3 comprises 14 residues. The CDR3 bases are TGTGCCAGCAAAACCCCCTCGGGAGGGAATGAGCAGTTCTTC. The encoded protein is CASKTPSGGNEQFF. Based on the CDR3 plus reference TRBV28 and TRBJ2-1, the full variable domain is DVKVTQSSRYLVKRTGEKVFLECVQDMDHENMFWYRQDPGLGLRLIYFSYDVKMKEKGDIPEGYSVSREKKERFSLILESASTNQTSMYLCASKTPSGGNEQFFGPGTRLTVL.

The V and J genes are TRBV5-6 and TRBJ1-1, with TRBD1 matching 8 bases. There are 14 residues in the CDR3. Looked up from germline, CDR1 is SGHDT and CDR2 is YYEEEE. V was clipped by 4 bases and J by 2 bases; unmatched bases: 4. The CDR3 reads CASSPTGVNTEAFF. The CDR3 bases are TGTGCCAGCAGCCCGACAGGGGTAAACACTGAAGCTTTCTTT.

This clone appeared a few times. The J gene is TRBJ1-1, the V gene TRBV19; D is undetermined. The CDR3 extends over 15 amino acids. V lost 1 base, J lost 1 base, and 10 bases lay in between. CDR1 LNHDA and CDR2 SQIVND come from the germline V gene (reference sequence). The CDR3 coding sequence is TGTGCCAGTAGTATAGGGAGCGATTGGAACACTGAAGCTTTCTTT. It encodes CASSIGSDWNTEAFF.

The rearrangement uses TRBV27 and TRBJ1-2; D perhaps matches TRBD1 (5 bases). The CDR3 extends over 13 amino acids. CDR1 is MNHEY, CDR2 SMNVEV, per germline (reference sequence). V was cut by 4 bases and J by 7 bases, with 13 bases left in between. CDR3 sequence (DNA): TGTGCCAGCAGTTACCGGGACCGGGGTGGCTACACCTTC. Amino acids: CASSYRDRGGYTF.

This clone was found once. The V call is TRBV27, the J call TRBJ1-2; the match to TRBD1 covers 7 bases. The trim removed 0 bases at V and 3 bases at J, leaving 13 bases unmatched. From germline, CDR1 is MNHEY and CDR2 SMNVEV (reference sequence). The CDR3 runs 18 residues. The CDR3 region is CASSLSYRVATGDYGYTF. The CDR3 nucleotides read TGTGCCAGCAGTTTATCGTACCGCGTTGCCACAGGGGACTATGGCTACACCTTC.

CDR3 DNA sequence: TGTGCCAGCAGTGAAGAGGCTGCGGCTAATGAAAAACTGTTTTTT. Translation gives CASSEEAAANEKLFF. The genes are TRBV25-1 and TRBJ1-4; D unclear. Germline CDR1 is MGHDK and CDR2 is SYGVNS. The germline V and J ends were trimmed by 2 bases and 3 bases, with 10 bases remaining between them. This CDR3 has 15 amino acids.

This clone came up once. The chain joins TRBV6-6 to TRBJ2-2, with a tentative D call TRBD1 (6 bases). Germline V gene sequence: CDR1 MNHNY, CDR2 SVGAGI (reference sequence). CDR3 length: 16 residues. The V end lost 0 bases, the J end lost 6 bases, and 14 bases lay between the germline ends. CDR3 protein: CASSYSGASFPGELFF. The DNA for the CDR3 is TGTGCCAGCAGTTACTCGGGGGCTAGCTTTCCCGGGGAGCTGTTTTTT.

The chain carries TRBV3-1 (or the pseudogene TRBV3-2) and TRBJ2-5; possibly TRBD2 for D (6 bases). Germline CDR1 reads LGHDT; CDR2 reads YNNKEL (reference sequence). The CDR3 runs to 16 residues. Trimming took 0 bases from V and 1 from J, leaving 12 bases between them. The CDR3 loop reads CASSQEGTGGQETQYF. DNA of the CDR3: TGTGCCAGCAGCCAAGAGGGGACTGGAGGCCAAGAGACCCAGTACTTC.